These 27 T cell receptor beta chains were all obtained from the same sample, sequenced in a study of shared clonotypes between healthy human individuals. The method was immunoSEQ multiplex PCR; TCRdb's version includes in-frame clones alone and lacks a portion of them. The sample carries 550,000 to 850,000 clones, 72% recorded once. Material for sequencing was memory CD4+ T cells sorted from blood. Described subset: CD45RA-negative fraction. These TCRs come from a woman aged 30 to 39 in good health.

The chain couples TRBV5-8 to TRBJ2-1, with D uncertain. In germline, CDR1 is SGHTS, CDR2 YDEGEE. The V gene lost 1 base and the J gene lost 14 bases, with 19 bases spanning the gap. The CDR3 contains 14 residues. The CDR3 is CASSLSFGTSVEFF. The DNA of the CDR3 is TGTGCCAGCAGCTTGTCTTTCGGAACGTCGGTGGAGTTCTTC. The whole variable domain, filled in from reference TRBV5-8 and TRBJ2-1, reads EAGVTQSPTHLIKTRGQQATLRCSPISGHTSVYWYQQALGLGLQFLLWYDEGEERNRGNFPPRFSGRQFPNYSSELNVNALELEDSALYLCASSLSFGTSVEFFGPGTRLTVL.

The genes are TRBV7-2 and TRBJ2-2; possible D gene TRBD2, 6 bases. V was trimmed by 5 bases and J by 2 bases, leaving 12 bases between them. The CDR3 consists of 15 residues. Germline CDR1 and CDR2: SGHTA and FQGNSA. In nucleotides, the CDR3 is TGTGCCAGCAGCAGGACTACACGAAACACCGGGGAGCTGTTTTTT. The encoded protein is CASSRTTRNTGELFF.

The CDR3 sequence is CASSFGRSNTEAFF. In DNA form, the CDR3 reads TGTGCCAGCAGTTTCGGCCGTTCGAACACTGAAGCTTTCTTT. V usage is TRBV27 and J usage is TRBJ1-1, with D unclear. V was cut by 3 bases and J by 1 base, with 9 bases left in between. Germline lookup yields CDR1 MNHEY and CDR2 SMNVEV (reference sequence). The CDR3 consists of 14 residues.

The gene calls are TRBV2 and TRBJ2-7; D is possibly TRBD1 or TRBD2 (6 bases each). This CDR3 contains 14 residues. Trimming pared 4 bases from V and 7 bases from J, leaving 17 bases between. Germline-derived CDR1 and CDR2 are SNHLY and FYNNEI. The CDR3 sequence is CASSGGTPGREQYF. The CDR3 bases are TGTGCCAGCAGTGGGGGGACACCGGGGAGGGAGCAGTACTTC.

The V and J genes are TRBV4-1 and TRBJ1-6; the match to TRBD1 covers 7 bases. CDR3 length: 16 residues. The V gene's germline CDR1 is MGHRA and CDR2 YSYEKL. J lost 5 bases, V lost 2 bases, and 6 bases had no gene match. The CDR3 sequence: CASSQPTGRDNSPLHF. The CDR3 nucleotides are TGCGCCAGCAGCCAACCGACAGGGCGGGATAATTCACCCCTCCACTTT.

This chain links TRBV14 with TRBJ2-2; no reliable D call. Germline CDR1 reads SGHDN; CDR2 reads FVKESK. This CDR3 is 15 amino acids long. V lost 4 bases to trimming and J lost 5 bases, with 14 bases between them. Here the CDR3 reads CASSRHPEATGELFF. CDR3 nucleotide sequence: TGTGCCAGCAGCCGCCATCCGGAAGCTACCGGGGAGCTGTTTTTT.

This chain joins TRBV7-9 and TRBJ2-2; D remains ambiguous. Trimming pared 5 bases from V and 5 bases from J, leaving 9 bases between. Germline CDR1 is SEHNR and CDR2 is FQNEAQ (reference sequence). The CDR3 totals 13 residues. The CDR3 spells CASSLTETGELFF. CDR3 coding DNA: TGTGCCAGCAGCCTCACAGAGACCGGGGAGCTGTTTTTT.

The genes are TRBV7-2 and TRBJ2-5, with D perhaps assigned TRBD1 or TRBD2 (6 bases each). Trimming removed 5 bases from V and 1 base from J, with 8 bases in between. This CDR3 is built from 13 residues. Per germline, CDR1 SGHTA and CDR2 FQGNSA. The CDR3 nucleotides are TGTGCCAGCAGCGGGGGGCTCCAAGAGACCCAGTACTTC. As protein: CASSGGLQETQYF.

This clone was detected only once. This chain joins TRBV5-4 and TRBJ2-2, with D possibly being TRBD2 (5 bases). The germline CDR1 and CDR2 sequences are SGHNT and YYREEE (reference sequence). This CDR3 is built from 16 residues. V was pared by 9 bases and J by 5 bases, with 23 bases between. The CDR3 here is CAIPKVPSPGTGELFF. CDR3 bases: TGTGCCATCCCTAAAGTTCCTAGCCCGGGGACCGGGGAGCTGTTTTTT.

V usage is TRBV28 and J usage is TRBJ2-7, with 8 bases fitting TRBD1. The junction had 7 bases not matched to a gene; V was cut back by 3 bases and J by 3 bases. The CDR3 contains 15 residues. CDR1 is MDHEN, CDR2 SYDVKM, per germline. CDR3 in amino acids: CASSFVGQGIYEQYF. The CDR3 nucleotides are TGTGCCAGCAGTTTCGTAGGACAGGGTATCTACGAGCAGTACTTC.

This rearrangement joins TRBV5-1 to TRBJ2-2; TRBD1 matches 9 bases. V lost 3 bases, J lost 5 bases, and 8 bases stayed unmatched. Looked up from germline, CDR1 is SGHRS and CDR2 is YFSETQ. The CDR3 consists of 16 residues. CDR3 coding DNA: TGCGCCAGCAGCTCCACGACAGGGGGACCTACCGGGGAGCTGTTTTTT. This codes for CASSSTTGGPTGELFF.

This rearrangement joins TRBV2 to TRBJ2-5; D is possibly TRBD1 (6 bases). The CDR3 consists of 13 residues. CDR1 is SNHLY, CDR2 FYNNEI, per germline. The V end was cut by 6 bases, the J end by 5 bases, with 13 bases between. CDR3 sequence (DNA): TGTGCCAGCAGCACAGGGTCCGGGGAGACCCAGTACTTC. Protein product: CASSTGSGETQYF. Supplemented by reference TRBV2 and TRBJ2-5, the full variable domain reads EPEVTQTPSHQVTQMGQEVILRCVPISNHLYFYWYRQILGQKVEFLVSFYNNEISEKSEIFDDQFSVERPDGSNFTLKIRSTKLEDSAMYFCASSTGSGETQYFGPGTRLLVL.

About this clone: A clone one base away is much larger, so this may be a read error. This chain uses TRBV5-4 with TRBJ2-1, with 9 bases lining up with TRBD1. This CDR3 comprises 14 residues. With V trimmed by 4 bases and J by 3 bases, 2 bases remained unmatched. Germline CDR1 and CDR2: SGHNT and YYREEE (reference sequence). The CDR3 DNA reads as TGTGCCAGCAGCAGGACAGGGGACTACAATGAGCAGTTCTTC. Its translation is CASSRTGDYNEQFF.

This clone was counted only a few times. This chain connects TRBV5-8 to TRBJ2-4; D remains ambiguous. The V end lost 2 bases, the J end lost 6 bases, and 3 bases lay between the germline ends. Germline loops: CDR1 SGHTS, CDR2 YDEGEE. The CDR3 has 11 residues. The CDR3 protein is CASSFSNIQYF. In DNA form, the CDR3 reads TGTGCCAGCAGCTTCTCAAACATTCAGTACTTC. Supplemented by reference TRBV5-8 and TRBJ2-4, the full variable domain reads EAGVTQSPTHLIKTRGQQATLRCSPISGHTSVYWYQQALGLGLQFLLWYDEGEERNRGNFPPRFSGRQFPNYSSELNVNALELEDSALYLCASSFSNIQYFGAGTRLSVL.

This clone has just one count. Here the CDR3 reads CASSLAIGRTNYGYTF. CDR3 DNA: TGCGCCAGCAGCTTGGCCATTGGGAGGACTAACTATGGCTACACCTTC. V is TRBV5-1 and J is TRBJ1-2; D call uncertain. Germline CDR1 and CDR2: SGHRS and YFSETQ. Trimming removed 0 bases from V and 0 bases from J, with 12 bases in between. This CDR3 region has 16 residues.

This sequence joins TRBV9 and TRBJ1-4; no firm D call. V was trimmed by 2 bases and J by 11 bases, leaving 13 bases between them. The CDR3 spans 13 residues. CDR1 SGDLS and CDR2 YYNGEE come from the germline V gene. Here the CDR3 DNA reads TGTGCCAGCAGCGTTACTTCGACGGGGAAACTGTTTTTT. As protein: CASSVTSTGKLFF.

This clone was seen only a few times. This chain uses TRBV20-1 with TRBJ2-3; 7 nucleotides align to TRBD2. Germline lookup yields CDR1 DFQATT and CDR2 SNEGSKA (reference sequence). V lost 5 bases, J lost 4 bases, and 0 bases stayed unmatched. CDR3 size: 11 residues. The CDR3 protein is CSAGLADTQYF. Written as DNA, the CDR3 is TGCAGTGCTGGACTAGCAGATACGCAGTATTTT.

This chain joins TRBV7-8 and TRBJ2-7; 12 bases fit TRBD2. Germline V CDR1 and CDR2: SGHVS, FQNEAQ. This CDR3 comprises 17 residues. With V trimmed by 5 bases and J by 4 bases, 12 bases remained unmatched. The CDR3 bases are TGTGCCAGCAGCACCTTGACTAGCGGGAGCCGGGTTTACGAGCAGTACTTC. The encoded protein is CASSTLTSGSRVYEQYF. Looking up the rest from reference TRBV7-8 and TRBJ2-7 gives the full variable domain: GAGVSQSPRYKVAKRGQDVALRCDPISGHVSLFWYQQALGQGPEFLTYFQNEAQLDKSGLPSDRFFAERPEGSVSTLKIQRTQQEDSAVYLCASSTLTSGSRVYEQYFGPGTRLTVT.

This chain links TRBV7-3 with TRBJ2-3, with D tentatively TRBD1 or TRBD2 (5 bases each). This CDR3 has 15 amino acids. The V end was cut by 4 bases, the J end by 5 bases, with 16 bases between. Germline CDR1 is SGHTA and CDR2 is FQGTGA. CDR3 sequence: CASSSLGPGLDTQYF. The CDR3, as DNA: TGTGCCAGCAGCTCCCTGGGACCAGGATTAGATACGCAGTATTTT.

The V call is TRBV25-1, the J call TRBJ2-5, with 7 bases identical to TRBD1. The J call is doubtful: the DNA matches TRBJ2-7 better. The V gene's germline CDR1 is MGHDK and CDR2 SYGVNS. The CDR3 has 13 residues. This CDR3 reads CASSRQGVDEQYF. The CDR3 nucleotides are TGTGCCAGCAGTCGACAGGGCGTAGACGAGCAGTACTTC.

The table lists this clone with many counts. J is TRBJ1-2 and V is TRBV27, with D hard to call. Germline assignment: CDR1 MNHEY and CDR2 SMNVEV (reference sequence). Deletions cut 0 bases from V and 4 bases from J, with 9 bases between. The length of the CDR3 is 14 residues. This CDR3 is CASSLSKDLYGYTF. For the CDR3, the DNA is TGTGCCAGCAGTTTATCGAAGGACCTCTATGGCTACACCTTC.

The genes are TRBV28 and TRBJ1-5, with 8 bases fitting TRBD1. Germline values: CDR1 MDHEN, CDR2 SYDVKM. Trimming cost V 3 bases and J 7 bases; bases outside gene matches: 8. The CDR3 length is 15 residues. The CDR3 bases are TGTGCCAGCAGTTTGACAGGGGTGGGTGAACAGCCCCAGCATTTT. It yields the protein CASSLTGVGEQPQHF.

The V gene is TRBV5-4, the J gene TRBJ2-7; 8 positions match TRBD1. Germline values: CDR1 SGHNT, CDR2 YYREEE (reference sequence). The trim removed 4 bases at V and 7 bases at J, leaving 7 bases unmatched. This CDR3 contains 13 residues. The CDR3 spells CASSPGDRLEQYF. CDR3 DNA: TGTGCCAGCAGCCCCGGGGACAGGCTGGAGCAGTACTTC.

Turning to this clone: Other DNA sequences in the sample encode the same CDR3. The chain recombines TRBV30 with TRBJ2-5; possibly TRBD1 or TRBD2 for D (6 bases each). This CDR3 spans 13 amino acids. V lost 0 bases, J lost 5 bases, and 10 bases lay in between. Germline lookup yields CDR1 GTSNPN and CDR2 SVGIG (reference sequence). CDR3 nucleotide sequence: TGTGCCTGGAGTGTCGGGGGCACGGAGACCCAGTACTTC. It yields the protein CAWSVGGTETQYF.

This clone was counted a few times. The rearrangement uses TRBV29-1 and TRBJ1-2; maybe TRBD1 (6 bases). V was trimmed by 4 bases and J by 4 bases, leaving 19 bases between them. The germline V gene has CDR1 SQVTM and CDR2 ANQGSEA. The CDR3 length is 15 residues. In DNA, the CDR3 is TGCAGCGTTGGAGGGGGGGCCTACCCTATCTATGGCTACACCTTC. Encoded protein: CSVGGGAYPIYGYTF.

The chain uses TRBV2 and TRBJ1-1; D gene uncertain. V gave up 5 bases and J gave up 1 base, with 8 bases separating them. The CDR3 contains 13 residues. Germline loops: CDR1 SNHLY, CDR2 FYNNEI. The CDR3 sequence: CASSRTANTEAFF. CDR3 DNA: TGTGCCAGCAGTAGGACGGCGAACACTGAAGCTTTCTTT.

This clone was counted a few times. The rearrangement links TRBV2 to TRBJ1-2; D is unclear. Germline lookup yields CDR1 SNHLY and CDR2 FYNNEI. CDR3 length: 16 residues. V was trimmed by 1 base and J by 1 base, leaving 13 bases between them. CDR3 sequence: CASSEVYSLINYGYTF. The CDR3 coding sequence is TGTGCCAGCAGTGAAGTATACAGCCTCATTAACTATGGCTACACCTTC.